This T cell receptor (beta chain) came from a study of blood T cell repertoires in COVID-19. At the level of the study: COVID-19 samples collected from the United States, Italy and Spain covered acute and convalescent phases. T cells, B-cell-depleted T cells, or PBMCs supplied cDNA or gDNA.

Per the authors' pipeline: Reference gene primer amplification in the assay estimated nucleated cell counts. TCRdb's copy holds only in-frame clones and misses some; the assay was immunoSEQ multiplex PCR. V, J and clone size derive from that table, while D and trimming were established from the DNA sequence. Here the sample spans some 280,000 clones, around four fifths being singletons. The CDR3 runs to 16 residues. Per the germline V gene, CDR1 is SGHAT and CDR2 is FQDESV (reference sequence). The ends lost 5 bases at V and 5 bases at J; junction bases unmatched: 6. This TCR derives from a woman in her 50s with active or convalescent COVID-19. V gene TRBV11-1 combines with J gene TRBJ2-3; 14 nucleotides match TRBD2. Sequenced material: peripheral blood. The CDR3 DNA is TGTGCCAGCAGCCTGGGACTAGCGGGAGTTGGAGATACGCAGTATTTT. Amino acid sequence: CASSLGLAGVGDTQYF. Full variable domain (missing parts from reference TRBV11-1 and TRBJ2-3): EAEVAQSPRYKITEKSQAVAFWCDPISGHATLYWYRQILGQGPELLVQFQDESVVDDSQLPKDRFSAERLKGVDSTLKIQPAELGDSAMYLCASSLGLAGVGDTQYFGPGTRLTVL.